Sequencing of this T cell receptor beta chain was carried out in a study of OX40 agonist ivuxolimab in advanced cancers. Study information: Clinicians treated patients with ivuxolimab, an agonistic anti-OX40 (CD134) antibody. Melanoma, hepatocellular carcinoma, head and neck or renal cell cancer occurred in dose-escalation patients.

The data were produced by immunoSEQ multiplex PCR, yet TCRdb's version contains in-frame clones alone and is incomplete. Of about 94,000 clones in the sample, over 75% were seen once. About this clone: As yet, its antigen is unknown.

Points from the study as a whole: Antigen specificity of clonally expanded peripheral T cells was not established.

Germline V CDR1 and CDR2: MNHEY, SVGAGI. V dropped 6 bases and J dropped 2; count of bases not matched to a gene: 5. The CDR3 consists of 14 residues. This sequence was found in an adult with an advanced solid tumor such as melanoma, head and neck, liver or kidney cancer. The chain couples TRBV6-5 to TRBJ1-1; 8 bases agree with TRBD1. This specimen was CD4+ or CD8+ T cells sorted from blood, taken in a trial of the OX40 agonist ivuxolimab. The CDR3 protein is CASSKTGGNTEAFF. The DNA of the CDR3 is TGTGCCAGCAGCAAAACAGGGGGAAACACTGAAGCTTTCTTT.